The present entry profiles one TCR beta chain with its context. The RNA, roughly 0.45 to 1 ug, was put through reverse transcription using random hexamers. Using its own MiXCR run on the immunoSEQ multiplex PCR reads, TCRdb lists one record per CDR3 protein. Among approximately 150,000 distinct CDR3 sequences, approximately 79% were seen once, and the ten largest hold 0.51%. In blood CD8+ and CD4+ T cells, TCR beta underwent sequencing. The multiple sclerosis control cohort comprised treatment-naive individuals presenting with stable or active relapsing-remitting disease. The sample is drawn from a study of CD8 T cells in Susac syndrome. Per the germline V gene, CDR1 is MDHEN and CDR2 is SYDVKM. Between the trimmed V and J ends, which lost 10 bases and 5 bases, there was a span of 20 bases. This CDR3 is 14 amino acids long.

The TCR comes from a human donor with multiple sclerosis. The genes are TRBV28 and TRBJ1-1, with no clear D. The sample was CD8+ T cells from PBMCs. The CDR3: CATDPMEEGTEAFF. The CDR3 DNA follows: TGTGCCACCGACCCCATGGAGGAGGGAACTGAAGCTTTCTTT.